Listed below are T cell receptor beta chains from one sample, sequenced in a study of shared clonotypes between healthy human individuals. This table comes from immunoSEQ multiplex PCR, and its TCRdb copy is limited to in-frame clones, with some not included. The sample contains roughly 2.4 million clones, approximately 95% of which appear only once. Sequences were obtained from naive CD4+ T cells sorted from blood. These receptors all stem from a man between 18 and 29 years old in good health. Both conserved end residues are part of each CDR3. Each record gives: CDR3 DNA, CDR3 protein, D gene, J gene, V gene, clone size. D genes are given only for firm matches. Clone size is stated in some rows and not others, as once, few, many or a class when expanded.

TGTGCCACTGATTCCGGGACAGGCTATGGCTACACCTTC | CATDSGTGYGYTF | TRBD1 | TRBJ1-2 | TRBV28 | -
TGCGCCAGCAGCCAAAGACAGGGGGAGAATGAAAAACTGTTTTTT | CASSQRQGENEKLFF | TRBD1 | TRBJ1-4 | TRBV4-3 | -
TGTGCCTGGACTCCGACGGACACTGAAGCTTTCTTT | CAWTPTDTEAFF | - | TRBJ1-1 | TRBV30 | once
TGTGCCCATGGACAGGGGCGCGAGCAGTACTTC | CAHGQGREQYF | TRBD1 | TRBJ2-7 | TRBV30 | -
TGTGCCAGCAGCCGGGCAGGGGGACTCATGAACACTGAAGCTTTCTTT | CASSRAGGLMNTEAFF | TRBD1 | TRBJ1-1 | TRBV11-2 | -
TGCGCCAGCAGTGAGTTAGGGTCTAGCGGGAACAATGAGCAGTTCTTC | CASSELGSSGNNEQFF | TRBD2 | TRBJ2-1 | TRBV10-1 | -
TGTGCCAGCAGCCAAGTTTTGGGGGAGCTGTTTTTT | CASSQVLGELFF | - | TRBJ2-2 | TRBV14 | once
TGTGCCAGTAGCCCTCTAGCGGGGGGACACAATGAGCAGTTCTTC | CASSPLAGGHNEQFF | TRBD2 | TRBJ2-1 | TRBV19 | -
TGTGCCAGCAGTGAAGGCGGGCCAACATATTTT | CASSEGGPTYF | - | TRBJ1-3 | TRBV2 | -
TGTGCCAGCAGCTCTACAACCGATTATAATTCACCCCTCCACTTT | CASSSTTDYNSPLHF | - | TRBJ1-6 | TRBV7-9 | -
TGTGCCTGCAACCCCCCCGGGACTAGCGGGGGTGAGCAGTTCTTC | CACNPPGTSGGEQFF | TRBD2 | TRBJ2-1 | TRBV30 | -
TGTGCCAGCAGTTGGTACAGGGTAATGAACACTGAAGCTTTCTTT | CASSWYRVMNTEAFF | - | TRBJ1-1 | TRBV6-5 | once
TGCAGCGTTGAAAACCCGGGACTTACAAGGGGCGGCGCTTTCTTT | CSVENPGLTRGGAFF | - | TRBJ1-1 | TRBV29-1 | -
TGTGCCAGCAGCTTAGCCTCACCTCGAGGTGCCGAGCAGTACTTC | CASSLASPRGAEQYF | - | TRBJ2-7 | TRBV11-3 | -
TGTGCCATCAGTGAGTCGGGTAGCACCCAGCATTTT | CAISESGSTQHF | - | TRBJ1-5 | TRBV10-3 | -
TGCGCCAGCAGCTTGGCGGTAGCTTCCTACGAGCAGTACTTC | CASSLAVASYEQYF | - | TRBJ2-7 | TRBV5-1 | -
TGTGCCAGCAGCCCATGGGGACTAGGGGAAGAGACCCAGTACTTC | CASSPWGLGEETQYF | TRBD2 | TRBJ2-5 | TRBV7-9 | -
TGCGCCAGCAGCCAAGCCGTAGTCGAACTACAGTTCTTC | CASSQAVVELQFF | - | TRBJ2-1 | TRBV4-1 | -
TGTGCCAGCTCACTGATGACTAGCGGGAGCCTTGGTACCCAGTACTTC | CASSLMTSGSLGTQYF | TRBD2 | TRBJ2-5 | TRBV18 | -
TGCGCCAGCGGTAGACAGGGAGCGAACACCGGGGAGCTGTTTTTT | CASGRQGANTGELFF | TRBD1 | TRBJ2-2 | TRBV5-1 | -
TGTGCCAGCATTAACCCATCCTCCTACGAGCAGTACTTC | CASINPSSYEQYF | - | TRBJ2-7 | TRBV6-1 | -
TGCGCCAGCAGCTCTCGGGGCCAAAGCTCGTCGTACGAGCAGTACTTC | CASSSRGQSSSYEQYF | - | TRBJ2-7 | TRBV5-1 | -
TGTGCCTGGCTCCGGGACAGGGGGAAAGAGACCCAGTACTTC | CAWLRDRGKETQYF | TRBD1 | TRBJ2-5 | TRBV30 | -
TGTGCCACCAGCAGAGAAGGTGGCGGAGCCATTGGCTACGAGCAGTACTTC | CATSREGGGAIGYEQYF | - | TRBJ2-7 | TRBV15 | once
TGTGCCAGCGTTCTAGCGGGGAGCTCCTACAATGAGCAGTTCTTC | CASVLAGSSYNEQFF | TRBD2 | TRBJ2-1 | TRBV7-9 | -
TGCAGCGTTGGCAGTACTGAAGCTTTCTTT | CSVGSTEAFF | - | TRBJ1-1 | TRBV29-1 | -
TGCGCCAGCAGCTGGACTATCTTTGAGACCCAGTACTTC | CASSWTIFETQYF | - | TRBJ2-5 | TRBV5-1 | -
TGTGCCATCAGTGAGCTAGCCGATACGCAGTATTTT | CAISELADTQYF | - | TRBJ2-3 | TRBV10-3 | -
TGTGCCAGCAGCTCCCGCTCTGGGGCCAACGTCCTGACTTTC | CASSSRSGANVLTF | - | TRBJ2-6 | TRBV7-2 | -
TGTGCCAGCCTCCGGCTCCTAGGGGGCTACACCTTC | CASLRLLGGYTF | - | TRBJ1-2 | TRBV2 | -
TGTGCCAGCAGTTTAAGATCGGGACAGGTCCTCTTC | CASSLRSGQVLF | TRBD1 | TRBJ2-7 | TRBV28 | -